The 17 T cell receptor beta chains below all came from one sample that was sequenced in a study of shared clonotypes between healthy human individuals. Repertoires were generated with immunoSEQ multiplex PCR, while TCRdb's copy carries only in-frame clones and drops some. Among about 190,000 clones, 65% to 70% were seen once, and the ten largest hold 10%. The sample comprised memory CD4+ T cells sorted from blood. Subset noted: CD45RA-negative fraction. These receptors were taken from a man aged 25-45 years in good health.

This chain connects TRBV6-5 to TRBJ2-7; no firm D call. There are 14 residues in the CDR3. Trimming stripped 1 base from V and 1 base from J, with 8 bases between. The germline V gene encodes CDR1 MNHEY and CDR2 SVGAGI. CDR3 region: CASSYYPGSYEQYF. CDR3 nucleotides: TGTGCCAGCAGTTACTACCCCGGGTCCTACGAGCAGTACTTC.

A single count supports this clone. The J gene is TRBJ1-4, the V gene TRBV18; no definite D call. Germline V gene data show CDR1 as KGHSH and CDR2 as LQKENI. The CDR3 loop spans 16 amino acids. Trimming removed 5 bases from V and 6 bases from J, with 19 bases in between. The CDR3: CASSENGGTVYEKLFF. The CDR3 DNA reads TGTGCCAGCTCAGAAAATGGAGGCACCGTTTATGAAAAACTGTTTTTT.

The chain combines TRBV11-3 with TRBJ2-5; 9 bases are a match to TRBD1. Germline V gene data show CDR1 as SGHNT and CDR2 as YENEEA. This CDR3 spans 17 amino acids. V gave up 2 bases and J gave up 5 bases; unmatched junction bases: 12. CDR3 protein: CASSLYGTGRGPETQYF. DNA for the CDR3: TGTGCCAGCAGCTTATACGGGACAGGGAGAGGACCTGAGACCCAGTACTTC.

This clone has only one observation. The V call is TRBV15, the J call TRBJ2-3; D not certain. V lost 0 bases and J lost 2, with 9 bases in between. The CDR3 loop spans 15 amino acids. Germline lookup yields CDR1 LNHNV and CDR2 YYDKDF (reference sequence). CDR3 nucleotides: TGTGCCACCAGCAGAGATATGTGGATCACAGATACGCAGTATTTT. It translates to CATSRDMWITDTQYF. The variable domain in full, with the rest retrieved from reference TRBV15 and TRBJ2-3, is DAMVIQNPRYQVTQFGKPVTLSCSQTLNHNVMYWYQQKSSQAPKLLFHYYDKDFNNEADTPDNFQSRRPNTSFCFLDIRSPGLGDTAMYLCATSRDMWITDTQYFGPGTRLTVL.

The CDR3 protein is CASTAGGPLEETQYF. The CDR3 DNA follows: TGCGCCAGCACGGCGGGAGGGCCCCTAGAGGAGACCCAGTACTTC. V and J are TRBV5-1 and TRBJ2-5; the match to TRBD2 covers 9 bases. The ends lost 6 bases at V and 5 bases at J; junction bases unmatched: 11. This CDR3 is 15 amino acids long. Germline V gene sequence: CDR1 SGHRS, CDR2 YFSETQ.

The chain recombines TRBV28 with TRBJ2-7; D gene uncertain. Germline values: CDR1 MDHEN, CDR2 SYDVKM. The V gene lost 6 bases and the J gene lost 4 bases, with 19 bases spanning the gap. The CDR3 runs to 15 residues. This chain's CDR3 is CASSIMAIGQYEQYF. As DNA, the CDR3 is TGTGCCAGCAGCATCATGGCGATTGGGCAATACGAGCAGTACTTC.

The chain employs TRBV5-1 and TRBJ2-1; 14 bases line up with TRBD2. Germline lookup yields CDR1 SGHRS and CDR2 YFSETQ. With V trimmed by 3 bases and J by 9 bases, 5 bases remained unmatched. The CDR3 runs to 15 residues. The CDR3 is CASSSAGTSGSEQFF. CDR3 DNA sequence: TGCGCCAGCAGCTCAGCAGGGACTAGCGGGAGTGAGCAGTTCTTC.

This clone was seen more than once but under ten times. The chain joins TRBV7-3 to TRBJ2-1; 11 bases match TRBD2. The length of the CDR3 is 13 residues. V dropped 4 bases and J dropped 10; count of bases not matched to a gene: 3. Germline V gene lookup returns CDR1 SGHTA and CDR2 FQGTGA. The DNA for the CDR3 is TGTGCCAGCAGCTCCCGGACTAGCGGGGAGCAGTTCTTC. It specifies CASSSRTSGEQFF.

This clone has more than one count but fewer than ten. V gene TRBV9 combines with J gene TRBJ2-7; D possibly corresponds to TRBD1 (6 bases). Germline-derived CDR1 and CDR2 are SGDLS and YYNGEE. The length of the CDR3 is 15 residues. The V end lost 0 bases, the J end lost 5 bases, and 15 bases lay between the germline ends. The CDR3 spells CASSVGVTGFHEQYF. The CDR3 DNA sequence: TGTGCCAGCAGCGTAGGTGTAACAGGGTTCCACGAGCAGTACTTC.

This clone was seen more than once but under ten times. This chain uses TRBV5-1 with TRBJ2-7; D not certain. Trimming cost V 2 bases and J 3 bases, with 9 bases left between them. The CDR3 runs 13 residues. Germline V gives CDR1 SGHRS, CDR2 YFSETQ. CDR3 residues: CASSFGYLYEQYF. For the CDR3, the DNA is TGCGCCAGCAGCTTTGGCTATCTCTACGAGCAGTACTTC.

The chain is built from TRBV18 and TRBJ1-5, with D perhaps TRBD1 (5 bases). The germline CDR1 and CDR2 sequences are KGHSH and LQKENI. V was trimmed by 2 bases and J by 4 bases, leaving 9 bases between them. The CDR3 consists of 14 residues. Here the CDR3 DNA reads TGTGCCAGCTCACCAGGGGCAGTAAATCAGCCCCAGCATTTT. It specifies CASSPGAVNQPQHF.

This chain joins TRBV15 and TRBJ1-3; D not certain. V dropped 5 bases and J dropped 7 bases, with 18 bases sitting between them. Germline lookup yields CDR1 LNHNV and CDR2 YYDKDF (reference sequence). This CDR3 contains 15 residues. The CDR3: CATSAFLANQNTIYF. The CDR3 DNA reads TGTGCCACCAGCGCCTTTCTCGCGAACCAGAACACCATATATTTT.

V and J are TRBV4-2 and TRBJ2-7, with 10 bases lining up with TRBD2. Germline CDR1 is LGHNA and CDR2 is YNFKEQ. The CDR3 runs to 16 residues. The V and J ends lost 5 bases and 3 bases, in that order; junction bases with no gene match: 10. CDR3 sequence reads: CASSLASSGSLYEQYF. As DNA, the CDR3 is TGTGCCAGCAGCTTGGCCTCTAGCGGGAGTCTCTACGAGCAGTACTTC.

The chain is built from TRBV7-8 and TRBJ2-7, with D hard to call. The CDR3 sequence is 15 residues long. Per the germline V gene, CDR1 is SGHVS and CDR2 is FQNEAQ. Trimming stripped 5 bases from V and 5 bases from J, with 19 bases between. The CDR3 DNA reads as TGTGCCAGCAGCCTTTGGGCAACCTCGGGCCACGAGCAGTACTTC. It specifies CASSLWATSGHEQYF.

The chain joins TRBV6-6 to TRBJ2-7; TRBD1 aligns across 9 bases. The germline CDR1 and CDR2 sequences are MNHNY and SVGAGI (reference sequence). V was pared by 2 bases and J by 6 bases, with 8 bases of the junction left unmatched. CDR3 length: 15 residues. The CDR3 DNA is TGTGCCAGCAGTTACCAGACAGGGGGTCTGGGCGAGCAGTACTTC. It specifies CASSYQTGGLGEQYF.

CDR3 DNA: TGTGCCAGCAGCTTGCGTCCTAGCGTCCAAGAGACCCAGTACTTC. This sequence encodes CASSLRPSVQETQYF. The chain joins TRBV5-8 to TRBJ2-5; a weak D match, TRBD2 (6 bases). The V end lost 1 base, the J end lost 1 base, and 11 bases lay between the germline ends. This CDR3 is built from 15 residues. Germline CDR1 and CDR2: SGHTS and YDEGEE.

A note on this clone: A read error may be the cause here, since a much bigger clone is one base away. The identical CDR3 is also encoded by other nucleotide sequences in the sample. The genes are TRBV5-5 and TRBJ2-3; D gene ambiguous. This CDR3 has 11 amino acids. With 1 base removed from V and 3 bases from J, the gap between germline ends came to 0 bases. The V gene's germline CDR1 is SGHKS and CDR2 YYEKEE (reference sequence). The CDR3 sequence: CASSLTDTQYF. The CDR3 nucleotides read TGTGCCAGCAGCTTGACAGATACGCAGTATTTT.